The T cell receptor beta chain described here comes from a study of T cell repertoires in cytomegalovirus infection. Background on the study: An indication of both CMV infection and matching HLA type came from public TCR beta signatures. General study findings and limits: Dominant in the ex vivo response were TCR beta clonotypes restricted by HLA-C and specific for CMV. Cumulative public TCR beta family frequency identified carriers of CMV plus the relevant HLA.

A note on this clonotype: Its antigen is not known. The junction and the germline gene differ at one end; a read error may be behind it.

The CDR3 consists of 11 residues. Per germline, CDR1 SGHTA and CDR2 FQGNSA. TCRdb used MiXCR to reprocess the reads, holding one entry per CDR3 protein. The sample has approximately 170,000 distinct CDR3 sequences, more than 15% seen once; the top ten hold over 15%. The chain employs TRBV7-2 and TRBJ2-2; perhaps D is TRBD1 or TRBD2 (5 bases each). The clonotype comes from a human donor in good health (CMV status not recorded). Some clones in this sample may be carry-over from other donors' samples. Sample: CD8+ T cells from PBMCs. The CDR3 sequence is CASSPHRDLFF. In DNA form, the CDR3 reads TGTGCCAGCAGCCCCCACCGGGACCTGTTTTTT. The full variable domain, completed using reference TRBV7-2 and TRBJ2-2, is GAGVSQSPSNKVTEKGKDVELRCDPISGHTALYWYRQSLGQGLEFLIYFQGNSAPDKSGLPSDRFSAERTGGSVSTLTIQRTQQEDSAVYLCASSPHRDLFFGEGSRLTVL.